These 21 T cell receptor beta chains originate from one sample sequenced in a study of neurological immune-mediated disorders. TCRdb re-analysed the 5' RACE reads in MiXCR, keeping a single row per CDR3 protein. The sample has 120,000 or so distinct CDR3 sequences; about 3.4% are singletons. Sequenced sample: PBMCs. The receptors derive from a woman in her twenties or thirties with multiple sclerosis.

This clonotype was seen repeatedly, ten times or more. The CDR3 coding sequence is TGTGCCACCAGTGATTCTCGCCGACTAGCGGGAGGGAGTGAGCAGTTCTTC. It is translated as CATSDSRRLAGGSEQFF. V usage is TRBV24-1 and J usage is TRBJ2-1, with TRBD2 matching over 14 bases. V lost 2 bases and J lost 9; bases outside the gene matches: 8. This CDR3 comprises 17 residues. Per germline, CDR1 KGHDR and CDR2 SFDVKD.

This clonotype was observed many times. The rearrangement links TRBV12-3 or TRBV12-4 to TRBJ1-1; 8 bases are shared with TRBD1. J was trimmed by 6 bases and V by 6 bases; bases with no gene match: 6. The CDR3 loop spans 13 amino acids. The CDR3 DNA reads as TGTGCCAGCAGCCTTGGACAGGGCGCTGAAGCTTTCTTT. Translation gives CASSLGQGAEAFF.

This clonotype occurred many times. The chain carries TRBV20-1 and TRBJ2-3; 10 bases fit TRBD2. Germline CDR1 DFQATT, CDR2 SNEGSKA (reference sequence). The CDR3 is 13 amino acids. With 6 bases clipped from V and 1 base from J, the junction kept 1 base outside the gene matches. The CDR3 is CSAGTSGTDTQYF. DNA of the CDR3: TGCAGTGCGGGGACTAGCGGCACAGATACGCAGTATTTT.

This clonotype was observed a handful of times. This rearrangement joins TRBV20-1 to TRBJ1-1; TRBD1 might be the D (5 bases). The CDR3 loop spans 16 amino acids. CDR1 and CDR2 (germline): DFQATT, SNEGSKA (reference sequence). V was cut by 0 bases and J by 0 bases, with 14 bases left in between. The CDR3 loop is CSARDLGGVLNTEAFF. DNA for the CDR3: TGCAGTGCTAGAGACCTCGGAGGGGTGCTGAACACTGAAGCTTTCTTT.

The V and J genes are TRBV7-6 and TRBJ1-1; a possible D gene is TRBD1 (5 bases). Deletions cut 5 bases from V and 0 bases from J, with 10 bases between. CDR3 length: 14 residues. Germline CDR1 and CDR2: SGHVS and FNYEAQ. The CDR3 region has the DNA TGTGCCAGCAGCCAGGGAGGTCTGAACACTGAAGCTTTCTTT. Translating it yields CASSQGGLNTEAFF.

This clonotype came up many times. The rearrangement links TRBV7-2 to TRBJ1-1, with unresolved D. Trimming stripped 1 base from V and 4 bases from J, with 7 bases between. This CDR3 is 13 amino acids long. From germline, CDR1 is SGHTA and CDR2 FQGNSA. CDR3 in amino acids: CASSLGRTTEAFF. The CDR3 coding sequence is TGTGCCAGCAGCTTAGGGCGCACCACTGAAGCTTTCTTT.

This clonotype was counted many times. This rearrangement joins TRBV20-1 to TRBJ2-5, with 8 bases matching TRBD2. CDR3 length equals 13 residues. Germline V gene data show CDR1 as DFQATT and CDR2 as SNEGSKA (reference sequence). After removal of 6 bases from V and 5 bases from J, the junction contained 8 bases not matched to a gene. In DNA form, the CDR3 reads TGCAGTGCCAGGGCAGCGGGAGCGGAGACCCAGTACTTC. Its protein is CSARAAGAETQYF.

There are many counts of this clonotype. The chain recombines TRBV20-1 with TRBJ1-1, with D possibly matching TRBD1 (6 bases). V gave up 6 bases and J gave up 4 bases, with 18 bases separating them. This CDR3 has 14 residues. Germline CDR1 and CDR2: DFQATT and SNEGSKA (reference sequence). The chain's CDR3 is CSARRGGLGTEAFF. The CDR3 bases are TGCAGTGCCCGGCGGGGGGGGCTCGGCACTGAAGCTTTCTTT.

J is TRBJ2-7 and V is TRBV10-3; D unclear. The CDR3 totals 11 residues. The germline V and J ends were trimmed by 2 bases and 5 bases, with 4 bases remaining between them. The germline V gene encodes CDR1 ENHRY and CDR2 SYGVKD. CDR3: CAISEGHEQYF. The CDR3 DNA reads as TGTGCCATCAGTGAGGGGCACGAGCAGTACTTC.

This clonotype was observed many times. In DNA form, the CDR3 reads TGCAGTGCTCCAGCACGGACCCAAGAGACCCAGTACTTC. Translation gives CSAPARTQETQYF. The chain uses TRBV20-1 and TRBJ2-5; D gene unclear. V dropped 5 bases and J dropped 1 base, with 11 bases sitting between them. CDR1 and CDR2 (germline): DFQATT, SNEGSKA (reference sequence). The length of the CDR3 is 13 residues.

This clonotype was counted ten times or more. The chain is built from TRBV6-5 and TRBJ2-3, with 8 nucleotides matching TRBD1. CDR1 is MNHEY and CDR2 is SVGAGI in the germline V gene. The junction had 2 bases not matched to a gene; V was cut back by 6 bases and J by 0 bases. The CDR3 covers 14 residues. The CDR3 DNA reads as TGTGCCAGCAGCGACAGGGGAAGCACAGATACGCAGTATTTT. Its protein is CASSDRGSTDTQYF.

This clonotype was detected many times. V usage is TRBV6-2 or TRBV6-3 and J usage is TRBJ2-1, with D uncertain. Germline CDR1 is MNHEY and CDR2 is SVGEGT. V was shortened by 3 bases and J by 5 bases, with 5 bases between the two germline ends. This CDR3 has 12 amino acids. The CDR3 reads CASSYLHNEQFF. The CDR3 DNA follows: TGTGCCAGCAGTTATTTACACAATGAGCAGTTCTTC.

The sample holds many counts of this clonotype. The J gene is TRBJ2-3, the V gene TRBV7-9; D remains unclear. Germline CDR1 and CDR2: SEHNR and FQNEAQ (reference sequence). The CDR3 is 13 residues long. V was clipped by 10 bases and J by 1 base, with 12 bases between them. As DNA, the CDR3 is TGTGCCACCCCCAGGCTAGGCACAGATACGCAGTATTTT. Translating gives CATPRLGTDTQYF.

The chain has TRBV3-1 and TRBJ1-1; 7 positions agree with TRBD1. Germline V gene lookup returns CDR1 LGHDT and CDR2 YNNKEL (reference sequence). The V and J ends lost 0 bases and 4 bases, in that order; junction bases with no gene match: 14. CDR3 size: 18 residues. This CDR3 reads CASSQDLGGQRRGTEAFF. DNA of the CDR3: TGTGCCAGCAGCCAAGATCTTGGGGGACAGCGGAGAGGCACTGAAGCTTTCTTT.

This clonotype was found many times. J is TRBJ2-3 and V is TRBV7-2; 9 bases are a match to TRBD1. CDR1 and CDR2 from the germline V gene are SGHTA and FQGNSA. Unmatched junction bases numbered 3, after V lost 5 bases and J lost 6 bases. The CDR3 covers 13 residues. Written as DNA, the CDR3 is TGTGCCAGCAGCCGGGACAGGGTTGATACGCAGTATTTT. This sequence encodes CASSRDRVDTQYF. Looking up the rest from reference TRBV7-2 and TRBJ2-3 gives the full variable domain: GAGVSQSPSNKVTEKGKDVELRCDPISGHTALYWYRQSLGQGLEFLIYFQGNSAPDKSGLPSDRFSAERTGGSVSTLTIQRTQQEDSAVYLCASSRDRVDTQYFGPGTRLTVL.

This clonotype was counted many times. This chain uses TRBV7-2 with TRBJ1-1; D not resolved. The CDR3 sequence is 14 residues long. Germline assignment: CDR1 SGHTA and CDR2 FQGNSA. V lost 1 base to trimming and J lost 0 bases, with 6 bases between them. The DNA for the CDR3 is TGTGCCAGCAGCTTAGAGTATATGAACACTGAAGCTTTCTTT. Translated: CASSLEYMNTEAFF.

This clonotype occurred many times. The V call is TRBV5-1, the J call TRBJ1-1; 9 nucleotides match TRBD1. This CDR3 is 17 amino acids long. V gave up 2 bases and J gave up 2 bases; unmatched junction bases: 10. Germline V lookup: CDR1 SGHRS, CDR2 YFSETQ. CDR3: CASSLYPGQGSNTEAFF. In nucleotides, the CDR3 is TGCGCCAGCAGCTTATACCCGGGACAGGGCTCTAACACTGAAGCTTTCTTT.

This clonotype has a count of ten or more. This sequence joins TRBV3-1 and TRBJ1-1; D is unclear. Trimming removed 2 bases from V and 9 bases from J, with 16 bases in between. This CDR3 spans 14 amino acids. Looked up from germline, CDR1 is LGHDT and CDR2 is YNNKEL (reference sequence). CDR3 loop: CASSQLDLPYKAFF. Here the CDR3 DNA reads TGTGCCAGCAGCCAACTAGACCTGCCCTATAAAGCTTTCTTT.

In its sample, this clonotype was seen many times. The chain combines TRBV20-1 with TRBJ2-1; 14 nucleotides line up with TRBD2. CDR1 is DFQATT, CDR2 SNEGSKA, per germline (reference sequence). The trim removed 1 base at V and 8 bases at J, leaving 22 bases unmatched. CDR3 length equals 21 residues. Here the CDR3 reads CSARVIQMGLAGEGVLDEQFF. CDR3 nucleotide sequence: TGCAGTGCTAGAGTCATCCAAATGGGACTAGCGGGAGAAGGAGTATTGGATGAGCAGTTCTTC.

This clonotype was seen many times. The CDR3 region has the DNA TGCGCCAGCAGTGAGAATGGCAGGGCTGTCACAGATACGCAGTATTTT. The encoded protein is CASSENGRAVTDTQYF. This rearrangement joins TRBV10-1 to TRBJ2-3; a possible D gene is TRBD1 (5 bases). The CDR3 sequence is 16 residues long. Per the germline V gene, CDR1 is WNHNN and CDR2 is SYGVQD (reference sequence). Trimming took off 2 bases at V and 2 bases at J, with 14 bases between the two ends.

This clonotype was counted at least ten times. The genes are TRBV28 and TRBJ1-2, with D perhaps matching TRBD1 (6 bases). Trimming stripped 6 bases from V and 4 bases from J, with 24 bases between. CDR1 and CDR2 from the germline V gene are MDHEN and SYDVKM. The CDR3 contains 17 residues. CDR3 nucleotide sequence: TGTGCCAGCAGGATTACACCAGGGGCAGGGAGTCTCTATGGCTACACCTTC. This gives the protein CASRITPGAGSLYGYTF.